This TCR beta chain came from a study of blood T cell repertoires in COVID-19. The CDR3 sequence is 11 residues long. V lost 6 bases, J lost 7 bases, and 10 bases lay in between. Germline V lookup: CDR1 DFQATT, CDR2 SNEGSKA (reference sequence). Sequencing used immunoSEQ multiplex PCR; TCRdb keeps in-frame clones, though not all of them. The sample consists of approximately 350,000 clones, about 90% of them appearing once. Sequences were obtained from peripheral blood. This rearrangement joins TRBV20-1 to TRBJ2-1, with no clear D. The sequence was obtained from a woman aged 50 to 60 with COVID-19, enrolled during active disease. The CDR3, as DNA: TGCAGTGCCGCCTCTCTAAATGAGCAGTTCTTC. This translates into CSAASLNEQFF.